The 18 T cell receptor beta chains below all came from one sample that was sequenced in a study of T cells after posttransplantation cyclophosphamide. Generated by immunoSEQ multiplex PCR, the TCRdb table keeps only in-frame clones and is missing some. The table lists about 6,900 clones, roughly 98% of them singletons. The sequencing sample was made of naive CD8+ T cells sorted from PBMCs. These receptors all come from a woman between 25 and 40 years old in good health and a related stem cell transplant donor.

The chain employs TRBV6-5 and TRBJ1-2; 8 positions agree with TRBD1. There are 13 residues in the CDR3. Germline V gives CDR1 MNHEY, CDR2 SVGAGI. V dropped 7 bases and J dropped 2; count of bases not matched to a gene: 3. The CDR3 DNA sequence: TGTGCCAGCACGGCAGGGGGCAACTATGGCTACACCTTC. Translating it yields CASTAGGNYGYTF.

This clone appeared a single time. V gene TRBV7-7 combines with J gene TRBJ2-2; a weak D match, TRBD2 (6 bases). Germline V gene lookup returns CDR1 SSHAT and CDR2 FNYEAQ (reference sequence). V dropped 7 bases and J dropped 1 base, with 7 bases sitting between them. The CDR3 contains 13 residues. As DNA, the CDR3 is TGTGCCAGCAAGGAGGGGAACACCGGGGAGCTGTTTTTT. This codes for CASKEGNTGELFF.

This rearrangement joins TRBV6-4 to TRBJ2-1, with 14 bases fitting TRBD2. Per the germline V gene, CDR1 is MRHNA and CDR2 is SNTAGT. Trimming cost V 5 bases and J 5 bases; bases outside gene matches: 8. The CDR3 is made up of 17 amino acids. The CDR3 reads CASSKLPGLAGDNEQFF. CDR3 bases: TGTGCCAGCAGTAAACTCCCGGGACTAGCGGGGGACAATGAGCAGTTCTTC.

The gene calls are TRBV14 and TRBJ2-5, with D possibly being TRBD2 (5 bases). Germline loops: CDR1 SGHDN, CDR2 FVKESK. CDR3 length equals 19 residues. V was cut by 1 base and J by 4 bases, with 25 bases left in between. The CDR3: CASSQGSSWPGEVSETQYF. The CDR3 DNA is TGTGCCAGCAGCCAAGGATCTAGCTGGCCAGGAGAGGTATCAGAGACCCAGTACTTC.

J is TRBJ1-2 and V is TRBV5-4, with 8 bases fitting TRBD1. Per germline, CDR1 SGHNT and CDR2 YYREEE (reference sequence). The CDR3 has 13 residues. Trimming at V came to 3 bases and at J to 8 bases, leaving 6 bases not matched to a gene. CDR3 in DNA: TGTGCCAGCAGCTACACAGGGGGAAGCGGCTACACCTTC. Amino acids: CASSYTGGSGYTF. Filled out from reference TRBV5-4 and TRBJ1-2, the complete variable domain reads ETGVTQSPTHLIKTRGQQVTLRCSSQSGHNTVSWYQQALGQGPQFIFQYYREEENGRGNFPPRFSGLQFPNYSSELNVNALELDDSALYLCASSYTGGSGYTFGSGTRLTVV.

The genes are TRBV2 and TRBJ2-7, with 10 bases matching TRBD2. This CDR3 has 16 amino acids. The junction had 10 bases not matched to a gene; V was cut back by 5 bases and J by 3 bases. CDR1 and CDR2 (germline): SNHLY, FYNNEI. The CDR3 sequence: CASSLKKAGGNYEQYF. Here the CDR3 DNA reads TGTGCCAGCAGTCTAAAAAAAGCGGGGGGGAACTACGAGCAGTACTTC.

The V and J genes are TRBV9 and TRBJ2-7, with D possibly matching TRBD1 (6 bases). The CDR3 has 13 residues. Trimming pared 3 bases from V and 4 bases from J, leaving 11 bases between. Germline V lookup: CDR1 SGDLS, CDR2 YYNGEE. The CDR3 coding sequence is TGTGCCAGCAGCGCGAGTACAGGGTACGAGCAGTACTTC. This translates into CASSASTGYEQYF.

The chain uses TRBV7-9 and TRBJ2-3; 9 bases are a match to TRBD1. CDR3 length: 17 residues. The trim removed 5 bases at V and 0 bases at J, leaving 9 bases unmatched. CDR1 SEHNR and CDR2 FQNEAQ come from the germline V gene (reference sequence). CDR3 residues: CASSTDRGFRSTDTQYF. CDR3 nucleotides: TGTGCCAGCAGCACTGACAGGGGGTTTCGTAGCACAGATACGCAGTATTTT. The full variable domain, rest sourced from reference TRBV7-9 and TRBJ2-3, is DTGVSQNPRHKITKRGQNVTFRCDPISEHNRLYWYRQTLGQGPEFLTYFQNEAQLEKSRLLSDRFSAERPKGSFSTLEIQRTEQGDSAMYLCASSTDRGFRSTDTQYFGPGTRLTVL.

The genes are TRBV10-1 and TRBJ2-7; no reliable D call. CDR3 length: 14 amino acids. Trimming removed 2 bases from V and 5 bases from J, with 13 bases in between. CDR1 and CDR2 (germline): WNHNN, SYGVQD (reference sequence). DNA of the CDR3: TGCGCCAGCAGTGAGGGGCTGGTTGGTGACGAGCAGTACTTC. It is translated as CASSEGLVGDEQYF.

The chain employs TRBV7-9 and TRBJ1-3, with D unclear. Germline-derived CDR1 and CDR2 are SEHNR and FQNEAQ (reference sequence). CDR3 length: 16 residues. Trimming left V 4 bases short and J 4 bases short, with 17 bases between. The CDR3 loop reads CASSSPGFYLGNTIYF. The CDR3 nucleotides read TGTGCCAGCAGCTCCCCAGGTTTCTACCTAGGAAACACCATATATTTT.

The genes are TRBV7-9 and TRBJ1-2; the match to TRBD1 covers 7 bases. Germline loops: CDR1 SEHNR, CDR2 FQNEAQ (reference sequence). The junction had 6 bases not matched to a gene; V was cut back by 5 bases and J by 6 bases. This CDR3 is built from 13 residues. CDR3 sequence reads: CASSEGQPDGYTF. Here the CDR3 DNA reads TGTGCCAGCAGCGAGGGACAGCCGGATGGCTACACCTTC. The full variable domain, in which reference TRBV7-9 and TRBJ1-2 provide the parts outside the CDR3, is DTGVSQNPRHKITKRGQNVTFRCDPISEHNRLYWYRQTLGQGPEFLTYFQNEAQLEKSRLLSDRFSAERPKGSFSTLEIQRTEQGDSAMYLCASSEGQPDGYTFGSGTRLTVV.

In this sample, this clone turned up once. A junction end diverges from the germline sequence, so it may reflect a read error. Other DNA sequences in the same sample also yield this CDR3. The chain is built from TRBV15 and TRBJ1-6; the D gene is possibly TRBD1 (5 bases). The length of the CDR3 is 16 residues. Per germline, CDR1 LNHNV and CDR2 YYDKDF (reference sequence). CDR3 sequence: CATSRVRGFDNSPLHF. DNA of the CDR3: TGTGCCACCAGCAGAGTACGGGGGTTTGATAATTCCCCCCTCCACTTT.

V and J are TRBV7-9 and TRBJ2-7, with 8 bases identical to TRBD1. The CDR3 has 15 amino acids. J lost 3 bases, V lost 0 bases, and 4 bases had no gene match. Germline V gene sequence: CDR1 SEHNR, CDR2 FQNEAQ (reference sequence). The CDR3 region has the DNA TGTGCCAGCAGCTTAGCTGACAGGGGCCACTACGAGCAGTACTTC. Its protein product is CASSLADRGHYEQYF.

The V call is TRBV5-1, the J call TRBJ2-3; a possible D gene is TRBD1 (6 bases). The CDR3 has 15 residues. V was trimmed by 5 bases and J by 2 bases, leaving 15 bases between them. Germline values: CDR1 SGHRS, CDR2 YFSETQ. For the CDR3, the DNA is TGCGCCAGCAGGGTCGGACAGTCCTTCACAGATACGCAGTATTTT. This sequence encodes CASRVGQSFTDTQYF. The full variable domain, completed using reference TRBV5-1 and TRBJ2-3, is KAGVTQTPRYLIKTRGQQVTLSCSPISGHRSVSWYQQTPGQGLQFLFEYFSETQRNKGNFPGRFSGRQFSNSRSEMNVSTLELGDSALYLCASRVGQSFTDTQYFGPGTRLTVL.

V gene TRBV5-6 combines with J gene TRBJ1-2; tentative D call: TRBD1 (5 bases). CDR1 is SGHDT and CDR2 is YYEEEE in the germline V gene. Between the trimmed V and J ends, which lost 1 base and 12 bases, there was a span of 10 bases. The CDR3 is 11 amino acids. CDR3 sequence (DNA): TGTGCCAGCAGCTTGTCGGGGGTACACACCTTC. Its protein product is CASSLSGVHTF.

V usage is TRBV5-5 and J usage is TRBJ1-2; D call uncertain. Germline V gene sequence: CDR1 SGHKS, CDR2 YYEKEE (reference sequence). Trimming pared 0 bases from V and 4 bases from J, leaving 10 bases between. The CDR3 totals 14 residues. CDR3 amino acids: CASSLVEAAYGYTF. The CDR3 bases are TGTGCCAGCAGCTTGGTTGAGGCAGCCTATGGCTACACCTTC.

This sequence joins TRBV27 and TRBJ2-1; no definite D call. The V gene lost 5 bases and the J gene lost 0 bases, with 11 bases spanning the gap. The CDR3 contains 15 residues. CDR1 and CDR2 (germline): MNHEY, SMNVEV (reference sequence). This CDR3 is CASSTLRSSYNEQFF. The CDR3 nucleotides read TGTGCCAGCAGTACCCTGAGAAGCTCCTACAATGAGCAGTTCTTC.

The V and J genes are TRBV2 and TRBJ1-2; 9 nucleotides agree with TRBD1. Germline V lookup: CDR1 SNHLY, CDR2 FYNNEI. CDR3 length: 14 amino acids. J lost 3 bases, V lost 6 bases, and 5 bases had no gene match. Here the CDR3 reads CASRPGQGDYGYTF. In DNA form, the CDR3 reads TGTGCCAGCAGACCGGGACAGGGTGACTATGGCTACACCTTC. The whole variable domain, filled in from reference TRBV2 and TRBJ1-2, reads EPEVTQTPSHQVTQMGQEVILRCVPISNHLYFYWYRQILGQKVEFLVSFYNNEISEKSEIFDDQFSVERPDGSNFTLKIRSTKLEDSAMYFCASRPGQGDYGYTFGSGTRLTVV.